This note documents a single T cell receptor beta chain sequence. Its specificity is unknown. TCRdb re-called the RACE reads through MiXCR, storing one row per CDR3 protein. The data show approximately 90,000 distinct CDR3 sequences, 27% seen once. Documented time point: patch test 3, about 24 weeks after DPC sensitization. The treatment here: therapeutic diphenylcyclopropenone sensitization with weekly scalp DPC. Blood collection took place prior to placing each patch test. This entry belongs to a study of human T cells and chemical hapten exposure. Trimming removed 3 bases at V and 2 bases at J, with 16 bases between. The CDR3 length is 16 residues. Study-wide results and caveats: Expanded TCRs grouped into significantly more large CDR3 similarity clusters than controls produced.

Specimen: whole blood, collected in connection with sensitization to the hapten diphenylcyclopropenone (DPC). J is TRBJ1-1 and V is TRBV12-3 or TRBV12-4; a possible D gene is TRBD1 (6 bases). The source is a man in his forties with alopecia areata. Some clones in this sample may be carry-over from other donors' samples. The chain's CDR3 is CASSFSPGRGNTEAFF. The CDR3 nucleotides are TGTGCCAGCAGTTTTAGTCCGGGCAGGGGAAACACTGAAGCTTTCTTT.